This TCR beta chain emerged from a study of radiation and T cells in renal cell carcinoma (dated by TCRdb to the early 2020s). About the study as a whole: TCR beta sequencing covered 50 to 55 samples in total, comprising about 26 tumors and some 27 peripheral blood samples. A total of 4,016,671 unique CDR3 nucleotide sequences, encoding fewer than 3,000,000 unique CDR3 amino acid sequences, were found across all 55 or so samples. The last blood draw happened 4 weeks after radiation, timed to coincide with nephrectomy. The paper's findings and limits, for the study overall: Changes in the blood repertoire were not tracked past 4 weeks after treatment. Top tumor clonotypes rose in blood from baseline to 2 weeks post-radiation, then contracted by 4 weeks, suggesting transient expansion of tumor-resident clones. The single-armed trial design could not address effects of radiation dose or scheduling on the TCR repertoire. Because pretreatment tumor biopsies were not available, the baseline intratumoral presence of clonotypes could not be determined.

To note about this clone: No antigen is known for it. Base-call qualities are not available, and no considerably larger clone is one nucleotide away.

CDR1 SGHVS and CDR2 FQNEAQ are derived from the germline V gene. Between the V and J ends, shortened by 6 bases and 4 bases respectively, the junction contains 18 bases. From its cysteine to its phenylalanine, the CDR3 spans 15 amino acids. Only the CDR3 DNA is retained, 45 bases long and in frame from the first base. The time point label, as the study defines it: blood 4 weeks post-SBRT, at nephrectomy. The treatment or condition tag for this specimen amounts to: 15 Gy SBRT to primary tumor, nephrectomy 4 weeks later. The samples were obtained from a clinical trial, where primary renal cell carcinomas were treated with 15 Gy stereotactic body radiation therapy and then removed by nephrectomy 4 weeks afterward. To follow tumor-enriched clonotypes, peripheral blood was collected serially from radiation-treated patients at baseline and again at 2 weeks and 4 weeks after SBRT. All patients had renal cell carcinoma with clear cell pathology. The QIAamp DNA Blood Mini Kit (Qiagen) was used to prepare genomic DNA for TCR sequencing. Only samples passing all quality control checks were included in the analyses.

The immunoSEQ kit was used, according to the manufacturer's recommendations, to generate TCR beta libraries from genomic DNA. For library preparation, a first multiplex PCR was performed with proprietary primers, followed by a second PCR in which unique barcodes were added, and bead cleanups were performed after each round. Each sample batch included a kit-provided positive control reaction and a negative control reaction. The final libraries were assessed on an Agilent 4200 TapeStation D1000 ScreenTape, pooled by volume, and quantified by qPCR. Sequencing was performed on an Illumina NextSeq500 with a MidOutput 150-cycle cartridge, and 156 Read1 and 15 Index1 cycles were run with kit custom primers. The pooled library was loaded at approximately 0.96 pM, and roughly 20% PhiX control was spiked in. The study's own analysis went as follows. Vendor-processed data were analyzed in R, with a clonotype defined as all T cells sharing the same CDR3 nucleotide sequence. In the clone abundance analyses, frequencies in each sample were normalized to that sample's 10,000 most abundant clones. Before analysis, public T cell clones were removed, and these numbered fewer than six per sample on average. Tumor-enriched and baseline blood-enriched clonotypes were defined by at least a 32-fold difference in abundance between compartments. Clonotypes expanded or contracted between blood time points were identified with a beta-binomial differential abundance model. The Baroni-Urbani and Buser coefficient was used to measure tumor-blood repertoire similarity, and groups were compared with two-tailed Wilcoxon tests in R. Here the immuneACCESS table is served through TCRdb, limited to in-frame sequences with V and J called. Missing clones are a known gap in these copies; in checked studies unresolved V genes cover under half, and the rest lacks a known reason. The V and J calls and the clone size are those of that table, but D and trimming were determined from the DNA. This sample holds 65,000 or so clones; approximately 80% were observed only once. The ten biggest clones cover over 5.5% of the sample.

The TCR originated in a man aged 55 to 69 with renal cell carcinoma. This specimen consisted of blood, obtained from a patient whose treatment included radiotherapy and nephrectomy. The sequence joins TRBV7-8 to TRBJ1-1; the D gene is unclear. The CDR3 region: CASRSDLLLGTEAFF. Read as DNA, the sequence is TGTGCCAGCAGGTCGGACCTCCTTTTAGGCACTGAAGCTTTCTTT.